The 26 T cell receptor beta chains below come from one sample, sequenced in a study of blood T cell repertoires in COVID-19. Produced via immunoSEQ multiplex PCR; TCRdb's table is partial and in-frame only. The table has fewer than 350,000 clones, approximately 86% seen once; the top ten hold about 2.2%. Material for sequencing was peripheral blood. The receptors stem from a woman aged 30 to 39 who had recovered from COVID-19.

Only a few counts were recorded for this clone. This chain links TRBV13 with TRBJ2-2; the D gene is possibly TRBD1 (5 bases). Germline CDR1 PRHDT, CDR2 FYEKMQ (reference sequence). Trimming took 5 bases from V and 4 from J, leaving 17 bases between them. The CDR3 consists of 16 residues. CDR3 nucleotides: TGTGCCAGCAGCCCTGTAGCAGGGATGGGCACCGGGGAGCTGTTTTTT. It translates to CASSPVAGMGTGELFF.

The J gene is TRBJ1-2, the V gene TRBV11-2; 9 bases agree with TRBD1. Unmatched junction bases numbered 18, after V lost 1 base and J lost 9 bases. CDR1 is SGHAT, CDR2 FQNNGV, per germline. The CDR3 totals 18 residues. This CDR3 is CASSLGGTGIGVVKSYTF. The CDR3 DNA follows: TGTGCCAGCAGCTTAGGAGGGACAGGGATAGGGGTAGTCAAGAGCTACACCTTC.

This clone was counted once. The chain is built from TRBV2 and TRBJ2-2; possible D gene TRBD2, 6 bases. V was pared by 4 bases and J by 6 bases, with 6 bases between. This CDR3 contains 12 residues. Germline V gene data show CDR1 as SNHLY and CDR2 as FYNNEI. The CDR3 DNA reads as TGTGCCAGCAGTGGACTAGCCGGGGAGCTGTTTTTT. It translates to CASSGLAGELFF.

This CDR3 reads CASSPGTATNEKLFF. The CDR3 DNA reads as TGTGCCAGCAGCCCTGGGACAGCAACTAATGAAAAACTGTTTTTT. V is TRBV3-1 (or the pseudogene TRBV3-2) and J is TRBJ1-4; 7 nucleotides agree with TRBD1. The germline CDR1 and CDR2 sequences are LGHDT and YNNKEL (reference sequence). CDR3 length: 15 residues. V was clipped by 4 bases and J by 0 bases; unmatched bases: 2.

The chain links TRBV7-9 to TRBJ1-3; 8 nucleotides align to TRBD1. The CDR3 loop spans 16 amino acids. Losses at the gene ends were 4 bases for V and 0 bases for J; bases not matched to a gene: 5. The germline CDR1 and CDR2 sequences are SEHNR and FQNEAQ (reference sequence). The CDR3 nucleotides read TGTGCCAGCAGCTGGGGACAGGTTGTCTCTGGAAACACCATATATTTT. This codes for CASSWGQVVSGNTIYF.

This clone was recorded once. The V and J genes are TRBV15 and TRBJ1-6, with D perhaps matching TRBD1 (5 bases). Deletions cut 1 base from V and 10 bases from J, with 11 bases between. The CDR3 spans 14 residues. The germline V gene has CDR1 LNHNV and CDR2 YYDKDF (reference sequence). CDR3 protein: CATSRGQGDSPLHF. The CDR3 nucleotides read TGTGCCACCAGCAGAGGTCAGGGTGACTCACCCCTCCACTTT.

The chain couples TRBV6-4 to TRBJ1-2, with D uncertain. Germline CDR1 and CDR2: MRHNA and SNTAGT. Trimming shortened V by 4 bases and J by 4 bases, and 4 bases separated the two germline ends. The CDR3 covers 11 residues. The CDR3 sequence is CASSGGYGYTF. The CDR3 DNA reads TGTGCCAGCAGTGGCGGCTATGGCTACACCTTC.

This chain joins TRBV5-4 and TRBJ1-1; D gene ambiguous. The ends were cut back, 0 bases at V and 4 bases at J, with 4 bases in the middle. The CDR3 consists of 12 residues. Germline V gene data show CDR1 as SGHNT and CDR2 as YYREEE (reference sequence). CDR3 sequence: CASSLGATEAFF. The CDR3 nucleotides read TGTGCCAGCAGCTTGGGGGCCACTGAAGCTTTCTTT. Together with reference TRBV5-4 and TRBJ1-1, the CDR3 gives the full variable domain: ETGVTQSPTHLIKTRGQQVTLRCSSQSGHNTVSWYQQALGQGPQFIFQYYREEENGRGNFPPRFSGLQFPNYSSELNVNALELDDSALYLCASSLGATEAFFGQGTRLTVV.

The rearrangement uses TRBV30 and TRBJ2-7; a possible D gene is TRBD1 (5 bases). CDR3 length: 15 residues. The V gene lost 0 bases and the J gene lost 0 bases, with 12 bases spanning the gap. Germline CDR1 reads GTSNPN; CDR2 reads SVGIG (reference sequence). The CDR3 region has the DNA TGTGCCTGGAGTGTAGGGGCGGATCCCTCCTACGAGCAGTACTTC. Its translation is CAWSVGADPSYEQYF.

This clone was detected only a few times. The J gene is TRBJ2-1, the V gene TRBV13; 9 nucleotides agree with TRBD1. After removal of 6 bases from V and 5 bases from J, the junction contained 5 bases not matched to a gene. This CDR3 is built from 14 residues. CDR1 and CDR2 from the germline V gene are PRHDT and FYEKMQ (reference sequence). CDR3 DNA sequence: TGTGCCAGCAGTAGGGACAGGGTGAACAATGAGCAGTTCTTC. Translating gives CASSRDRVNNEQFF.

The CDR3, as DNA: TGTGCCACCAGCAGCTCCGGGACAGGGACCTACGAGCAGTACTTC. It yields the protein CATSSSGTGTYEQYF. J is TRBJ2-7 and V is TRBV15; 9 positions agree with TRBD1. This CDR3 has 15 residues. The V and J ends lost 3 bases and 2 bases, in that order; junction bases with no gene match: 5. In germline, CDR1 is LNHNV, CDR2 YYDKDF (reference sequence).

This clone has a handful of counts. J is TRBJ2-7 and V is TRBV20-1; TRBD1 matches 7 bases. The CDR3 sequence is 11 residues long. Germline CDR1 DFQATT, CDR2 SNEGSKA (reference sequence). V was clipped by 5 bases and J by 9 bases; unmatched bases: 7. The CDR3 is CSAHRGEVQYF. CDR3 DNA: TGCAGTGCTCACAGGGGAGAGGTGCAGTACTTC.

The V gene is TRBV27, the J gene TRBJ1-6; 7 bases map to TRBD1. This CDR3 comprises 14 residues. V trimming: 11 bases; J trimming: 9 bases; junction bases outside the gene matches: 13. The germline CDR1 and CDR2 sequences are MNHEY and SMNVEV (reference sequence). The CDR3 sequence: CASAVTGASSPLHF. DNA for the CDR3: TGTGCCTCAGCAGTCACAGGGGCTAGTTCACCCCTCCACTTT.

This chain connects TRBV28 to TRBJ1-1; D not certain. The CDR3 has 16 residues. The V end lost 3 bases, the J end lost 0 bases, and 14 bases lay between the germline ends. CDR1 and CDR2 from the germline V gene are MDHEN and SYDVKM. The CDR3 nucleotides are TGTGCCAGCAGTTTCTCTTTCCAGGAAATGAACACTGAAGCTTTCTTT. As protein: CASSFSFQEMNTEAFF.

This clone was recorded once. The CDR3 region has the DNA TGCGCCAGCAGCTTGGTTCAGGGCCACGAGCAGTACTTC. Its protein is CASSLVQGHEQYF. V and J are TRBV5-1 and TRBJ2-7; D perhaps matches TRBD1 (5 bases). Trimming removed 0 bases at V and 5 bases at J, with 9 bases between. Germline CDR1 SGHRS, CDR2 YFSETQ. The CDR3 is 13 amino acids.

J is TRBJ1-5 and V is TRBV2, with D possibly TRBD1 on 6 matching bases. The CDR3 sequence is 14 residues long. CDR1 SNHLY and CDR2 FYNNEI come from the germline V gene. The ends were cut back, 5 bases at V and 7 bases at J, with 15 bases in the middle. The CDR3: CASSREQGKQPQHF. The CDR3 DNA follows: TGTGCCAGCAGTCGTGAACAGGGAAAGCAGCCCCAGCATTTT.

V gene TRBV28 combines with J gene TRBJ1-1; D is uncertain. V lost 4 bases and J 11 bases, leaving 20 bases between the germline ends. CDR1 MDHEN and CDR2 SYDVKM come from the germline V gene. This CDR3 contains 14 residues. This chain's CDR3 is CASSSVEVHRVAFF. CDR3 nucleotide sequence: TGTGCCAGCAGTTCTGTGGAGGTGCATCGGGTGGCTTTCTTT. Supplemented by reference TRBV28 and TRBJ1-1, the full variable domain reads DVKVTQSSRYLVKRTGEKVFLECVQDMDHENMFWYRQDPGLGLRLIYFSYDVKMKEKGDIPEGYSVSREKKERFSLILESASTNQTSMYLCASSSVEVHRVAFFGQGTRLTVV.

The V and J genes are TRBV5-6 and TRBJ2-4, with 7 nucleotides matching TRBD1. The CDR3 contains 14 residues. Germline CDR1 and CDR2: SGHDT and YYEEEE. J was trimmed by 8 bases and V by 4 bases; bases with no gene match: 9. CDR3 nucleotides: TGTGCCAGCAGCACCTGGGACAGTGGGGACATTCAGTACTTC. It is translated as CASSTWDSGDIQYF.

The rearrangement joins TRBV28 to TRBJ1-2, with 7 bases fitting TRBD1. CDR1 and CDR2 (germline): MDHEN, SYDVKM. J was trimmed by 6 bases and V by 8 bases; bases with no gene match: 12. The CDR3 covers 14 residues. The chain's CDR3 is CASGAQTGSNGYTF. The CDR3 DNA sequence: TGTGCCAGCGGCGCCCAGACAGGGTCTAATGGCTACACCTTC.

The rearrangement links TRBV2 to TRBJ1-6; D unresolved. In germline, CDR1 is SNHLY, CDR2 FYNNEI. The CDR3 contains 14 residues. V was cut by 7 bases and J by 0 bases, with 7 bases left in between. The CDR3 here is CASTGSSYNSPLHF. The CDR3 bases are TGTGCCAGCACGGGAAGCTCCTATAATTCACCCCTCCACTTT.

This chain's CDR3 is CASRAPWGSQFYEQYF. In DNA form, the CDR3 reads TGTGCCAGCAGAGCTCCTTGGGGCTCTCAATTCTACGAGCAGTACTTC. The V and J genes are TRBV6-4 and TRBJ2-7; perhaps TRBD1 as D (5 bases). In germline, CDR1 is MRHNA, CDR2 SNTAGT. This CDR3 contains 16 residues. V was cut by 6 bases and J by 3 bases, with 21 bases left in between.

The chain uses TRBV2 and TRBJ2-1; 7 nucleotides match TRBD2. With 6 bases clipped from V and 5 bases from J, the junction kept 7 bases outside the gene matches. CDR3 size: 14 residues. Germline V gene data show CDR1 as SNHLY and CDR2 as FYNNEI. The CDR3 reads CASSGFLADNEQFF. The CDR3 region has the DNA TGTGCCAGCAGCGGTTTCCTAGCGGACAATGAGCAGTTCTTC.

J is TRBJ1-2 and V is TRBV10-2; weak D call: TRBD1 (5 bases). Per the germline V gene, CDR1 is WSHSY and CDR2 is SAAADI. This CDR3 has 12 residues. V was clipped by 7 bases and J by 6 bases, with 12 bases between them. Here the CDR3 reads CASNPGGDGYTF. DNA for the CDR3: TGCGCCAGCAACCCGGGGGGTGATGGCTACACCTTC.

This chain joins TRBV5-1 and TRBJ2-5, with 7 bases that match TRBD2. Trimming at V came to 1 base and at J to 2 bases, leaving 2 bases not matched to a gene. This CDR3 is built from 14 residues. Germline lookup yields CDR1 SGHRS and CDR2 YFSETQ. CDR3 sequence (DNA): TGCGCCAGCAGCTTGACAGCGGGGCAAGAGACCCAGTACTTC. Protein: CASSLTAGQETQYF.

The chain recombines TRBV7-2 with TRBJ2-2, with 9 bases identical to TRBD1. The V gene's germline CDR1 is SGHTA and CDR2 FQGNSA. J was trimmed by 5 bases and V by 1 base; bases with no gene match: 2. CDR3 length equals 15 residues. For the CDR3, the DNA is TGTGCCAGCAGCTTAGAGACAGGGGGAACCGGGGAGCTGTTTTTT. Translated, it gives CASSLETGGTGELFF.

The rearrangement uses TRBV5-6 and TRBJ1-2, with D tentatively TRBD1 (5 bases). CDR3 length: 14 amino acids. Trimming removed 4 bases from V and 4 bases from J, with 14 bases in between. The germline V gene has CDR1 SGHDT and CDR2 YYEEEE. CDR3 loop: CASSQGDLVYGYTF. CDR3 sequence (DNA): TGTGCCAGCAGCCAAGGGGACTTGGTCTATGGCTACACCTTC. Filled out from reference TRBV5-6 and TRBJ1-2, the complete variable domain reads DAGVTQSPTHLIKTRGQQVTLRCSPKSGHDTVSWYQQALGQGPQFIFQYYEEEERQRGNFPDRFSGHQFPNYSSELNVNALLLGDSALYLCASSQGDLVYGYTFGSGTRLTVV.